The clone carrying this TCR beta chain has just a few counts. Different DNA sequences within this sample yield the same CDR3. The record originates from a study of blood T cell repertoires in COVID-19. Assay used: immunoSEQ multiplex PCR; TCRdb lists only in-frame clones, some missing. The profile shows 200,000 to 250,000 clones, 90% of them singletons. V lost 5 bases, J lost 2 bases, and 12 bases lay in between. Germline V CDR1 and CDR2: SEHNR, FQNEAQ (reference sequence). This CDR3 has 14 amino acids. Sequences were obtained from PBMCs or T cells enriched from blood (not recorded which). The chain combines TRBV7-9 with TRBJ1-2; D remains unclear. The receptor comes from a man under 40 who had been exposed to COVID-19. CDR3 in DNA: TGTGCCAGCAGCCTCCCCGGTGAAAACTATGGCTACACCTTC. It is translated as CASSLPGENYGYTF.